This TCR beta chain was obtained from a study of a mutant IDH1 vaccine in newly diagnosed glioma. Across the whole study: Patients' prior therapy spanned radiotherapy, temozolomide, or both; most underwent both.

Clones were read by immunoSEQ multiplex PCR, and TCRdb kept only the in-frame ones, dropping some. The data contain tens of thousands of clones, about 81% of them singletons. Described time point: week 47, end of study. Every single dose of the vaccine, 300 ug of mutant IDH1 20-mer peptide, came with topical imiquimod. Patients in the study were vaccinated eight times, receiving shots in weeks 1, 3, 5, 7, 11, 15, 19 and 23. In the case of this clone: The antigen is not known.

The CDR3 loop spans 16 amino acids. Trimming took off 2 bases at V and 3 bases at J, with 16 bases between the two ends. In germline, CDR1 is MNHEY, CDR2 SMNVEV (reference sequence). Here the sequenced sample was PBMCs, taken from a glioma patient whose treatment included an IDH1 peptide vaccine. This chain connects TRBV27 to TRBJ1-1, with a weak D call TRBD1 (6 bases). The TCR originated in a man between 40 and 49 years old with glioma. CDR3 residues: CASSLRGQRIDTEAFF. The DNA of the CDR3 is TGTGCCAGCAGTTTAAGGGGACAAAGAATTGACACTGAAGCTTTCTTT.